The rows below give T cell receptor beta chains drawn from one sample of a study of identical twins. TCRdb processed the 5' RACE reads anew with MiXCR; each CDR3 protein has one entry. Among over 550,000 distinct CDR3 sequences listed, 7.1% were seen once. These same records also appear under a second study, on yellow fever vaccine responses in identical twins.

Sample: PBMCs. The receptors here all came from a woman aged 18-29 years in good health. Each CDR3 is given without its conserved first and last residue. Size tells how often a clone was seen (once, few, many) or the class of an expanded clone, and some rows leave it out.

v_gene: TRBV5-1; j_gene: TRBJ2-3; abundance: many; CDR3aa: ASSFRGGSTDTQY
v_gene: TRBV5-1; j_gene: TRBJ2-3; abundance: .; CDR3aa: ASSLGVGVTDTQY
v_gene: TRBV6-5; j_gene: TRBJ2-7; abundance: many; CDR3aa: ASSYSNWDEQY
v_gene: TRBV4-2; j_gene: TRBJ2-3; abundance: .; CDR3aa: ASSQESYGTDTQY
v_gene: TRBV25-1; j_gene: TRBJ2-7; abundance: few; CDR3aa: ASSHDRGTYEQY
v_gene: TRBV3-1; j_gene: TRBJ2-5; abundance: many; CDR3aa: ASSQGPRGGTQY
v_gene: TRBV6-2/TRBV6-3; j_gene: TRBJ2-7; abundance: .; CDR3aa: ASSYVGLSSYEQY
v_gene: TRBV3-1; j_gene: TRBJ1-3; abundance: many; CDR3aa: ASSQGTGQTSGNTIY
v_gene: TRBV11-2; j_gene: TRBJ2-7; abundance: many; CDR3aa: ASSLGTLYEQY
v_gene: TRBV5-1; j_gene: TRBJ2-1; abundance: few; CDR3aa: ASSPAGRAGEQF
v_gene: TRBV20-1; j_gene: TRBJ1-4; abundance: many; CDR3aa: SARDSFGVNEKLF
v_gene: TRBV9; j_gene: TRBJ2-1; abundance: .; CDR3aa: ASSVAGTSETSYNEQF
v_gene: TRBV12-3/TRBV12-4; j_gene: TRBJ2-1; abundance: .; CDR3aa: ASSLSSGRMNEQF
v_gene: TRBV13; j_gene: TRBJ2-5; abundance: few; CDR3aa: ASSFSTGVGETQY
v_gene: TRBV10-1; j_gene: TRBJ2-3; abundance: .; CDR3aa: ASSEYTGNTDTQY
v_gene: TRBV28; j_gene: TRBJ2-1; abundance: .; CDR3aa: ASSPRGLNYNEQF
v_gene: TRBV3-1; j_gene: TRBJ2-2; abundance: many; CDR3aa: ASSSGTGGSYTNTGELF
v_gene: TRBV5-1; j_gene: TRBJ2-1; abundance: many; CDR3aa: ASSYGSSYNEQF
v_gene: TRBV12-3/TRBV12-4; j_gene: TRBJ1-4; abundance: many; CDR3aa: ASSLTGYGEKLF
v_gene: TRBV25-1; j_gene: TRBJ1-6; abundance: .; CDR3aa: ASSEFGASYNSPLH
v_gene: TRBV20-1; j_gene: TRBJ2-1; abundance: many; CDR3aa: SAREAGLAGVNEQF
v_gene: TRBV21-1; j_gene: TRBJ2-1; abundance: many; CDR3aa: ASSETGDEQF
v_gene: TRBV6-5; j_gene: TRBJ2-1; abundance: .; CDR3aa: ASSYSYTGQTTYNEQF
v_gene: TRBV12-3/TRBV12-4; j_gene: TRBJ2-1; abundance: .; CDR3aa: ASSFPRGSKQSYNEQF
v_gene: TRBV10-3; j_gene: TRBJ2-1; abundance: .; CDR3aa: AISEGVNEQF
v_gene: TRBV5-1; j_gene: TRBJ1-4; abundance: .; CDR3aa: ASRSGRTTNEKLF
v_gene: TRBV28; j_gene: TRBJ2-5; abundance: few; CDR3aa: ASSPGTGVPPETQY
v_gene: TRBV20-1; j_gene: TRBJ2-3; abundance: few; CDR3aa: SAKGGLAGVSSTQY
v_gene: TRBV5-6; j_gene: TRBJ2-2; abundance: few; CDR3aa: ASSSRGGPWTGELF
v_gene: TRBV5-1; j_gene: TRBJ2-7; abundance: many; CDR3aa: ASSLGRLPYEQY
v_gene: TRBV20-1; j_gene: TRBJ1-5; abundance: .; CDR3aa: SATVQPQH
v_gene: TRBV5-5; j_gene: TRBJ2-5; abundance: .; CDR3aa: ASSRGQNQETQY
v_gene: TRBV4-2; j_gene: TRBJ1-1; abundance: .; CDR3aa: ASSQEAHTEAF
v_gene: TRBV20-1; j_gene: TRBJ2-6; abundance: few; CDR3aa: SARSGQGVYSGANVLT
v_gene: TRBV6-1; j_gene: TRBJ1-1; abundance: few; CDR3aa: ASTSLGQDTEAF
v_gene: TRBV6-1; j_gene: TRBJ2-4; abundance: many; CDR3aa: ASRPGGIAKNIQY